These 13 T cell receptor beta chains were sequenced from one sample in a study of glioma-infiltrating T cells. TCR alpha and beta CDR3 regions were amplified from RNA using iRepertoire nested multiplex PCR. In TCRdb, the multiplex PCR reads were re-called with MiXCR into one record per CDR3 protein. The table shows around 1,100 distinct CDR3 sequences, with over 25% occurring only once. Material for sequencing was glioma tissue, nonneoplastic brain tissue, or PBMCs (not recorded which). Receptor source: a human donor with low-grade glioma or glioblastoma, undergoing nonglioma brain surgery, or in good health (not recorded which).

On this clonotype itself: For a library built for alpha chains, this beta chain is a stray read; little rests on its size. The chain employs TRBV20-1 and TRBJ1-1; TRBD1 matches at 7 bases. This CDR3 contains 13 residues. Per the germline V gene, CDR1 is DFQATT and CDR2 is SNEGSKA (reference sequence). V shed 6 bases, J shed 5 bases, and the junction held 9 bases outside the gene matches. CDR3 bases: TGCAGTGCCCCCGAAGGGGGCGGGACTGAAGCTTTCTTT. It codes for CSAPEGGGTEAFF.

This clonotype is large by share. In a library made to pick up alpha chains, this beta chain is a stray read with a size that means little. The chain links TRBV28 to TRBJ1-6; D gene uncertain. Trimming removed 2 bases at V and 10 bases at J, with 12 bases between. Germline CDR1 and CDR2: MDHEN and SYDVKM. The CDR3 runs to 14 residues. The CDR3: CASSLGAISSPLHF. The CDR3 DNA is TGTGCCAGCAGTTTAGGAGCGATTAGCTCACCCCTCCACTTT.

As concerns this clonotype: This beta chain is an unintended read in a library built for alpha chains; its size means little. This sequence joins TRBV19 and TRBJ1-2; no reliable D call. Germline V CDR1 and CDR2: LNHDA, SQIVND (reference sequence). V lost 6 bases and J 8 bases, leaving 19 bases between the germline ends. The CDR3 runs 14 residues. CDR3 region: CASRTGVTKGGYTF. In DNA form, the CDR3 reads TGTGCCAGTAGAACTGGGGTCACCAAGGGAGGCTACACCTTC.

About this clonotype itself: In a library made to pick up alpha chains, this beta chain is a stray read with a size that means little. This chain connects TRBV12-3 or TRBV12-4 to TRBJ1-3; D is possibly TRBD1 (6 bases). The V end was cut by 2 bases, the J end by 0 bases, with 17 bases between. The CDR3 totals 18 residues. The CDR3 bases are TGTGCCAGCAGTTTAAATTACCTTGGACAGCACTCTGGAAACACCATATATTTT. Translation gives CASSLNYLGQHSGNTIYF.

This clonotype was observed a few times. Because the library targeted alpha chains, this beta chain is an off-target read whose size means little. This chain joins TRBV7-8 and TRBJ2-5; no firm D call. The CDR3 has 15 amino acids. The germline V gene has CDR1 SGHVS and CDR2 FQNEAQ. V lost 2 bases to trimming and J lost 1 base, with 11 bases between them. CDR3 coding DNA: TGTGCCAGCAGCTTAATCGAAGCTTTCCAAGAGACCCAGTACTTC. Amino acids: CASSLIEAFQETQYF. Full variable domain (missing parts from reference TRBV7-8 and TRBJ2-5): GAGVSQSPRYKVAKRGQDVALRCDPISGHVSLFWYQQALGQGPEFLTYFQNEAQLDKSGLPSDRFFAERPEGSVSTLKIQRTQQEDSAVYLCASSLIEAFQETQYFGPGTRLLVL.

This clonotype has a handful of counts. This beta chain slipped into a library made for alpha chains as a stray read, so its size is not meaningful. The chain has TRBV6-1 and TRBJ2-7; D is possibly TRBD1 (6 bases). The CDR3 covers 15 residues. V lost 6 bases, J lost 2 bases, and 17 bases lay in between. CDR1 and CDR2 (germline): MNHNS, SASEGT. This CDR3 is CASRPIRGETYEQYF. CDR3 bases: TGTGCCAGCAGACCGATCAGGGGCGAAACCTACGAGCAGTACTTC.

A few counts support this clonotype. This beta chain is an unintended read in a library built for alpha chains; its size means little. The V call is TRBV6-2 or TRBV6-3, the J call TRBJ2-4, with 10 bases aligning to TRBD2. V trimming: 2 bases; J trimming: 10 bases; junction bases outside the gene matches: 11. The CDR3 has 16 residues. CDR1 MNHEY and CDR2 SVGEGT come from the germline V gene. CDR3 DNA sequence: TGTGCCAGCAGTTACGCGGTAGCGGGAGGCCGGAGGATTCAGTACTTC. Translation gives CASSYAVAGGRRIQYF.

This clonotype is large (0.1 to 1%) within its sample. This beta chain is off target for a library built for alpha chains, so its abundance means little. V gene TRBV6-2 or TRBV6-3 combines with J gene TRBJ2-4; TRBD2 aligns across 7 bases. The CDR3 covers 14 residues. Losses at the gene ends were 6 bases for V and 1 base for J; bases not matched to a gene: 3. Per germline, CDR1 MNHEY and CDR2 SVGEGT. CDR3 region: CASRTSLAKNIQYF. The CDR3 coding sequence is TGTGCCAGCAGGACTAGCCTGGCCAAAAACATTCAGTACTTC.

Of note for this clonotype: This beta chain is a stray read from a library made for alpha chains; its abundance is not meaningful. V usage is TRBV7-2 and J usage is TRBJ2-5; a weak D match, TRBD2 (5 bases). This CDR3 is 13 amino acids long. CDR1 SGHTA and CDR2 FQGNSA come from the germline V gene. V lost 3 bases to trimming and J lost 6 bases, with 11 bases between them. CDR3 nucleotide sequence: TGTGCCAGCAGCTTTAATGACGGGAAGACCCAGTACTTC. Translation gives CASSFNDGKTQYF.

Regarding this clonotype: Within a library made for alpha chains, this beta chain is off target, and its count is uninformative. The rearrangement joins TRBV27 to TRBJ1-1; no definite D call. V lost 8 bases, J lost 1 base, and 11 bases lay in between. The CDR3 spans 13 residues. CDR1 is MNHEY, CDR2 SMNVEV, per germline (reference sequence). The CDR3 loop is CASGSPRNTEAFF. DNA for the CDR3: TGTGCCAGCGGTTCCCCACGGAACACTGAAGCTTTCTTT.

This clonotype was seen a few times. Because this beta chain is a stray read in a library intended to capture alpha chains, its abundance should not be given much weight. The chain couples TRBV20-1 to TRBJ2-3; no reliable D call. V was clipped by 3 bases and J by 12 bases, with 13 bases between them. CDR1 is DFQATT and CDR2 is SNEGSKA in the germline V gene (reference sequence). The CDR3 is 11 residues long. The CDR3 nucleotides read TGCAGTGCTAGTAGGGCTATAGATCAGTATTTT. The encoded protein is CSASRAIDQYF.

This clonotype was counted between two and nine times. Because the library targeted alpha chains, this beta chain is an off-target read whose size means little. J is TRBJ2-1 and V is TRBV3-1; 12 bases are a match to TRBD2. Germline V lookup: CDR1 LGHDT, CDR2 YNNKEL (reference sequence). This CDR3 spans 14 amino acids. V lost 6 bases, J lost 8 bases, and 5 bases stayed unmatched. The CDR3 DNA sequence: TGTGCCAGCAGTACGACTAGCGGGAGCTATGAGCAGTTCTTC. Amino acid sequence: CASSTTSGSYEQFF.

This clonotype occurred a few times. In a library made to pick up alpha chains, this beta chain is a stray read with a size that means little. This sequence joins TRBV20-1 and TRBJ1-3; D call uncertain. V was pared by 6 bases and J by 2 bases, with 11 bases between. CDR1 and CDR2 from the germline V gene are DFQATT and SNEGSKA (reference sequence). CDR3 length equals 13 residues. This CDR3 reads CSAPTSTGNTIYF. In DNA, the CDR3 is TGCAGTGCCCCGACCTCAACTGGAAACACCATATATTTT.